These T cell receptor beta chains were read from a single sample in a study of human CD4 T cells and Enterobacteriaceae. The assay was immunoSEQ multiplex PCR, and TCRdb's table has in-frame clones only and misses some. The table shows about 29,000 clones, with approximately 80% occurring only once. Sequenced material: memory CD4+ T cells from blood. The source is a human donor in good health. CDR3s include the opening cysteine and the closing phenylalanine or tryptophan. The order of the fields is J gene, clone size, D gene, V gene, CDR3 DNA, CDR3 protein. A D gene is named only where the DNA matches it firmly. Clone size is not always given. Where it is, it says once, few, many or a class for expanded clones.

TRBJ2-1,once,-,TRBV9,TGTGCCAGCAGCGTAGCTGCTGGCGGGACGTCCTACAATGAGCAGTTCTTC,CASSVAAGGTSYNEQFF
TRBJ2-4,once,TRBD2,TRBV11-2,TGTGCCAGCAGCTTAGAGGCTAGCGGGGGGGCCTATAGAAACATTCAGTACTTC,CASSLEASGGAYRNIQYF
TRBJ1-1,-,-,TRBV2,TGTGCCAGCAGGACAGGTGATTCGGGCGGCACTGAAGCTTTCTTT,CASRTGDSGGTEAFF
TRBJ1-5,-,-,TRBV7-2,TGTGCCAGCAGCTTAGCGCGGACGGGTATCGGCAATCAGCCCCAGCATTTT,CASSLARTGIGNQPQHF
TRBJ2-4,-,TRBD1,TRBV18,TGTGCCAGCTCACCCCCGGACAGGGGGCGCGGAAACATTCAGTACTTC,CASSPPDRGRGNIQYF
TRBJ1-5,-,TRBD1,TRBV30,TGTGCCTGGAATAGGGGGCAGAGGGATCAGCCCCAGCATTTT,CAWNRGQRDQPQHF
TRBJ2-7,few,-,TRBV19,TGTGCCAGTACCCCCCCCTACCAAATGGCGAGCGAGCAGTACTTC,CASTPPYQMASEQYF
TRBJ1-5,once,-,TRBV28,TGTGCCAGCAGTGTCGGCAATCAGCCCCAGCATTTT,CASSVGNQPQHF
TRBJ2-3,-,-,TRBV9,TGTGCCAGCAGCGTAGAGGGACGGGGTAATCAGAGATCAGATACGCAGTATTTT,CASSVEGRGNQRSDTQYF
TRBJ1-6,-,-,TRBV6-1,TGTGCCAGCAGGGGAGGGGGAGCTTCACCCCTCCACTTT,CASRGGGASPLHF
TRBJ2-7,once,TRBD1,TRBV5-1,TGCGCCAGCAGCAAGAGACAGGGGGGTTCCTCCGAGCAGTACTTC,CASSKRQGGSSEQYF
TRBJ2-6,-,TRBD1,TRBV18,TGTGCCAGCTCACCGTTCGGGACAGTCACCTCTGGGGCCAACGTCCTGACTTTC,CASSPFGTVTSGANVLTF
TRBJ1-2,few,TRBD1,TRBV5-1,TGCGCCAGCAGCTTGGGAGGACAGGACTATGGCTACACCTTC,CASSLGGQDYGYTF
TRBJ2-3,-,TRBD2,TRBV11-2,TGTGCCAGCAGCTTAGGTCGGCTAGCGGGAGTAGATACGCAGTATTTT,CASSLGRLAGVDTQYF
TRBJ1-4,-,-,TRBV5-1,TGCGCCACCGCCCGCGGATCAACTAATGAAAAACTGTTTTTT,CATARGSTNEKLFF
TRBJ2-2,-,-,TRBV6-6,TGTGCCAGCAGCAGTGACACCGGGGAGCTGTTTTTT,CASSSDTGELFF